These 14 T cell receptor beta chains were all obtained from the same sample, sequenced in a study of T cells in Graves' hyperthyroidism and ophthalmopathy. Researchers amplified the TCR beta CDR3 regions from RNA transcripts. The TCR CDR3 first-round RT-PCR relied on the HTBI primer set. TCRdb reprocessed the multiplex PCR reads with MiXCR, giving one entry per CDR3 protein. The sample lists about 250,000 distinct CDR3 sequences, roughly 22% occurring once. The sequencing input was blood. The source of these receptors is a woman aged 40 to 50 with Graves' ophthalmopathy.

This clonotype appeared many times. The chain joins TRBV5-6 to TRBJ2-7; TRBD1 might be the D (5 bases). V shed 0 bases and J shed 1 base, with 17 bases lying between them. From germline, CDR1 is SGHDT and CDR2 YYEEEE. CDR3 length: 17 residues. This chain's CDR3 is CASSLAGLADTSYEQYF. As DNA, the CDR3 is TGTGCCAGCAGCTTGGCAGGTCTGGCGGACACATCCTACGAGCAGTACTTC.

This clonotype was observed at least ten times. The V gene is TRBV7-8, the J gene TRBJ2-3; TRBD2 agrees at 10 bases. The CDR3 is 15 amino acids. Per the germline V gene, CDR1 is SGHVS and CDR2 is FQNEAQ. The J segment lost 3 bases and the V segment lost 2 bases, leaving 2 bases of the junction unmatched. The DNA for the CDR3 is TGTGCCAGCAGCTTACCGGGACTAGCGACAGATACGCAGTATTTT. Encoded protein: CASSLPGLATDTQYF.

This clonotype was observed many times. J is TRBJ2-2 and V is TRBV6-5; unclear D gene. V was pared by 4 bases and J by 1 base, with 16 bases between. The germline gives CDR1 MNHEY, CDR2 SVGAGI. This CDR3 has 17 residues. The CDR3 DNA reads TGTGCCAGCAGTTTGTGGCGCGAACTTCTGAACACCGGGGAGCTGTTTTTT. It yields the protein CASSLWRELLNTGELFF.

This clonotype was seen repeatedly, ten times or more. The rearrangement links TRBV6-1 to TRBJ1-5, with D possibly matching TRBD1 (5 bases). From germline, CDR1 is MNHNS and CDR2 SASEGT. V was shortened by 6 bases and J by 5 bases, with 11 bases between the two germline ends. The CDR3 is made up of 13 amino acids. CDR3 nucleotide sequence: TGTGCCAGCAGGGACACCAGCTATCAGCCCCAGCATTTT. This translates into CASRDTSYQPQHF.

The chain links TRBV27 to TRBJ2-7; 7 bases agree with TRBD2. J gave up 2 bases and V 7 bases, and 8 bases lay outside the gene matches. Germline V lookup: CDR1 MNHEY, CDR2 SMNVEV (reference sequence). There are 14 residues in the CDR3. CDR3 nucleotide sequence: TGTGCCAGCACCCCCCCGGGGGGACCCTACGAGCAGTACTTC. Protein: CASTPPGGPYEQYF.

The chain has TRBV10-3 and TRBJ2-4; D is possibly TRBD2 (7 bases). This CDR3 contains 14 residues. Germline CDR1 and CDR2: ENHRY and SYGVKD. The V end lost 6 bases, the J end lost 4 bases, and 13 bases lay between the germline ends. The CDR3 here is CAIRRGQLKNIQYF. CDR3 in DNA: TGTGCCATCAGGCGGGGGCAGCTGAAAAACATTCAGTACTTC.

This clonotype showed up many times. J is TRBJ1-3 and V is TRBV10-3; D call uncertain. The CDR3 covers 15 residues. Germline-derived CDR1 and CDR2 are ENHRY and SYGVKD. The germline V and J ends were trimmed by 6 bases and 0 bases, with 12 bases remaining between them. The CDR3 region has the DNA TGTGCCATCAGACCAGGACTGAACTCTGGAAACACCATATATTTT. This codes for CAIRPGLNSGNTIYF.

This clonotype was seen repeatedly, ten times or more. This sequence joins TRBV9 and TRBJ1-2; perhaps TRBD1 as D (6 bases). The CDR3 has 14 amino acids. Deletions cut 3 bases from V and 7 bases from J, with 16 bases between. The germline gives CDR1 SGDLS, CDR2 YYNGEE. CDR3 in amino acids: CASSGGHLSRGYTF. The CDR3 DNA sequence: TGTGCCAGCAGCGGGGGACACCTCTCTCGTGGCTACACCTTC.

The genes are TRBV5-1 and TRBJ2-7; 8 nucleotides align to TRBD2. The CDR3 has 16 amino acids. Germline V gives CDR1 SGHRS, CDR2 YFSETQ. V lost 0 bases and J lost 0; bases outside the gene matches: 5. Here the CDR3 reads CASSLVLAGTSYEQYF. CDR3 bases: TGCGCCAGCAGCTTGGTTCTAGCGGGTACCTCCTACGAGCAGTACTTC.

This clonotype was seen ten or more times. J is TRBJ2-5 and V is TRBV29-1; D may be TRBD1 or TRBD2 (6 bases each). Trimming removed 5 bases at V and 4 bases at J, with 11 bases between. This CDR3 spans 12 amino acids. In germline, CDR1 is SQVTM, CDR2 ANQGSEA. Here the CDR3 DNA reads TGCAGCGTTTTTAAGGGGGGAGAGACCCAGTACTTC. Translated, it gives CSVFKGGETQYF.

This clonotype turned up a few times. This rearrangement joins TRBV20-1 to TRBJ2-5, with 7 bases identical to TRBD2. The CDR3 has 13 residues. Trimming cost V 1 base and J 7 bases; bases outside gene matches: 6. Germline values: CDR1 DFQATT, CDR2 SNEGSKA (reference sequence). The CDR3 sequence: CSARARTSWTQYF. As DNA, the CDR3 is TGCAGTGCTAGAGCTCGGACTAGTTGGACCCAGTACTTC.

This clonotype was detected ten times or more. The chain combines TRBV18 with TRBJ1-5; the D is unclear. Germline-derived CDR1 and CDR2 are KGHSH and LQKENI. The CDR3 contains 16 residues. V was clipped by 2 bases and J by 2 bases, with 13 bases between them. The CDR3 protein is CASSPNFLAGNQPQHF. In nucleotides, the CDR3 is TGTGCCAGCTCACCAAATTTCCTGGCCGGCAATCAGCCCCAGCATTTT.

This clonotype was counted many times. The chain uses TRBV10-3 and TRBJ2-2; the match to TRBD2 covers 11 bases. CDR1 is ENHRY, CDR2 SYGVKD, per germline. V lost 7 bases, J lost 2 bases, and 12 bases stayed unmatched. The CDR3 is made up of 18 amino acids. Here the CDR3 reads CAIKGLAGGGSNTGELFF. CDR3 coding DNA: TGTGCCATCAAGGGGCTAGCGGGAGGCGGGTCTAACACCGGGGAGCTGTTTTTT.

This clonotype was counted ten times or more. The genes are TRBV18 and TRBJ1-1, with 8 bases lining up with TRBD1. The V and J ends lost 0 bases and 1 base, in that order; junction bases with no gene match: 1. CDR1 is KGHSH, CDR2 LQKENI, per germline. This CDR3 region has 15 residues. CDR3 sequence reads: CASSPPTGENTEAFF. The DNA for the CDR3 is TGTGCCAGCTCACCACCGACAGGGGAGAACACTGAAGCTTTCTTT.